This T cell receptor (beta chain) is from a study of radiation and T cells in renal cell carcinoma. Study conclusions and caveats: Pretreatment tumor biopsies were lacking, so baseline clonotypes are unknown. From baseline, blood top tumor clonotypes peaked at 2 weeks post-radiation.

The CDR3 is 11 residues long. V shed 5 bases and J shed 8 bases, with 9 bases lying between them. Germline V lookup: CDR1 SEHNR, CDR2 FQNEAQ (reference sequence). Time point of the sample: blood 4 weeks post-SBRT, at nephrectomy. Sample treatment: 15 Gy SBRT to primary tumor, nephrectomy 4 weeks later. Nephrectomy followed 15 Gy stereotactic body radiation by 4 weeks. Radiation-treated patients gave blood at baseline, week 2 and week 4. This clone was seen a handful of times. The target antigen is unknown. The method was immunoSEQ multiplex PCR; TCRdb's version includes in-frame clones alone and lacks a portion of them. This repertoire shows under 35,000 clones, around 85% found once; its top ten account for approximately 33%.

This TCR was sampled from a man aged 55 to 70 with renal cell carcinoma. The sequencing used blood, collected from a patient whose treatment included radiotherapy and nephrectomy. The genes are TRBV7-9 and TRBJ1-1; D call uncertain. The chain's CDR3 is CASSGSGEAFF. The DNA of the CDR3 is TGTGCCAGCAGCGGGTCTGGGGAAGCTTTCTTT. The variable domain in full, with the rest retrieved from reference TRBV7-9 and TRBJ1-1, is DTGVSQNPRHKITKRGQNVTFRCDPISEHNRLYWYRQTLGQGPEFLTYFQNEAQLEKSRLLSDRFSAERPKGSFSTLEIQRTEQGDSAMYLCASSGSGEAFFGQGTRLTVV.